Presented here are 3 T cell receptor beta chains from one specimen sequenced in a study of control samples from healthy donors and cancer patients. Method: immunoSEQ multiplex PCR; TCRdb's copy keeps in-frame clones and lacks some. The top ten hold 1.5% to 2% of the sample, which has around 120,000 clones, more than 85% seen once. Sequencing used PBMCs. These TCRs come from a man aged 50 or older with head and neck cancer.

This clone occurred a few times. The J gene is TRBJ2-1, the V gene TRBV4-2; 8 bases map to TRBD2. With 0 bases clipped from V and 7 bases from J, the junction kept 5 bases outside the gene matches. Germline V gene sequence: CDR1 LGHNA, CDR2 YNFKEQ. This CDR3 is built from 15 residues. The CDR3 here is CASSQEQRGRNEQFF. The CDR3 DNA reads TGTGCCAGCAGCCAAGAACAGCGGGGGAGGAATGAGCAGTTCTTC.

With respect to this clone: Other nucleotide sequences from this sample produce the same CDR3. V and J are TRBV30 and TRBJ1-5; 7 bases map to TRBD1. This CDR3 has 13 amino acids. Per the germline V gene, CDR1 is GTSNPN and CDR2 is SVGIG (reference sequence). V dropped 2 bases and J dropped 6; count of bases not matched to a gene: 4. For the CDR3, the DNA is TGTGCCTGGAGTCGACAGGGAAGTCAGCCCCAGCATTTT. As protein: CAWSRQGSQPQHF.

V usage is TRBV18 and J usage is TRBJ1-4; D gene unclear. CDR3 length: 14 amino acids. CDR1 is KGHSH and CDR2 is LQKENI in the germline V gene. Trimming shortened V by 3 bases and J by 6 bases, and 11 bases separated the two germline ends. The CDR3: CASSPYFMDEKLFF. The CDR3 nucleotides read TGTGCCAGCTCACCGTATTTTATGGATGAAAAACTGTTTTTT.